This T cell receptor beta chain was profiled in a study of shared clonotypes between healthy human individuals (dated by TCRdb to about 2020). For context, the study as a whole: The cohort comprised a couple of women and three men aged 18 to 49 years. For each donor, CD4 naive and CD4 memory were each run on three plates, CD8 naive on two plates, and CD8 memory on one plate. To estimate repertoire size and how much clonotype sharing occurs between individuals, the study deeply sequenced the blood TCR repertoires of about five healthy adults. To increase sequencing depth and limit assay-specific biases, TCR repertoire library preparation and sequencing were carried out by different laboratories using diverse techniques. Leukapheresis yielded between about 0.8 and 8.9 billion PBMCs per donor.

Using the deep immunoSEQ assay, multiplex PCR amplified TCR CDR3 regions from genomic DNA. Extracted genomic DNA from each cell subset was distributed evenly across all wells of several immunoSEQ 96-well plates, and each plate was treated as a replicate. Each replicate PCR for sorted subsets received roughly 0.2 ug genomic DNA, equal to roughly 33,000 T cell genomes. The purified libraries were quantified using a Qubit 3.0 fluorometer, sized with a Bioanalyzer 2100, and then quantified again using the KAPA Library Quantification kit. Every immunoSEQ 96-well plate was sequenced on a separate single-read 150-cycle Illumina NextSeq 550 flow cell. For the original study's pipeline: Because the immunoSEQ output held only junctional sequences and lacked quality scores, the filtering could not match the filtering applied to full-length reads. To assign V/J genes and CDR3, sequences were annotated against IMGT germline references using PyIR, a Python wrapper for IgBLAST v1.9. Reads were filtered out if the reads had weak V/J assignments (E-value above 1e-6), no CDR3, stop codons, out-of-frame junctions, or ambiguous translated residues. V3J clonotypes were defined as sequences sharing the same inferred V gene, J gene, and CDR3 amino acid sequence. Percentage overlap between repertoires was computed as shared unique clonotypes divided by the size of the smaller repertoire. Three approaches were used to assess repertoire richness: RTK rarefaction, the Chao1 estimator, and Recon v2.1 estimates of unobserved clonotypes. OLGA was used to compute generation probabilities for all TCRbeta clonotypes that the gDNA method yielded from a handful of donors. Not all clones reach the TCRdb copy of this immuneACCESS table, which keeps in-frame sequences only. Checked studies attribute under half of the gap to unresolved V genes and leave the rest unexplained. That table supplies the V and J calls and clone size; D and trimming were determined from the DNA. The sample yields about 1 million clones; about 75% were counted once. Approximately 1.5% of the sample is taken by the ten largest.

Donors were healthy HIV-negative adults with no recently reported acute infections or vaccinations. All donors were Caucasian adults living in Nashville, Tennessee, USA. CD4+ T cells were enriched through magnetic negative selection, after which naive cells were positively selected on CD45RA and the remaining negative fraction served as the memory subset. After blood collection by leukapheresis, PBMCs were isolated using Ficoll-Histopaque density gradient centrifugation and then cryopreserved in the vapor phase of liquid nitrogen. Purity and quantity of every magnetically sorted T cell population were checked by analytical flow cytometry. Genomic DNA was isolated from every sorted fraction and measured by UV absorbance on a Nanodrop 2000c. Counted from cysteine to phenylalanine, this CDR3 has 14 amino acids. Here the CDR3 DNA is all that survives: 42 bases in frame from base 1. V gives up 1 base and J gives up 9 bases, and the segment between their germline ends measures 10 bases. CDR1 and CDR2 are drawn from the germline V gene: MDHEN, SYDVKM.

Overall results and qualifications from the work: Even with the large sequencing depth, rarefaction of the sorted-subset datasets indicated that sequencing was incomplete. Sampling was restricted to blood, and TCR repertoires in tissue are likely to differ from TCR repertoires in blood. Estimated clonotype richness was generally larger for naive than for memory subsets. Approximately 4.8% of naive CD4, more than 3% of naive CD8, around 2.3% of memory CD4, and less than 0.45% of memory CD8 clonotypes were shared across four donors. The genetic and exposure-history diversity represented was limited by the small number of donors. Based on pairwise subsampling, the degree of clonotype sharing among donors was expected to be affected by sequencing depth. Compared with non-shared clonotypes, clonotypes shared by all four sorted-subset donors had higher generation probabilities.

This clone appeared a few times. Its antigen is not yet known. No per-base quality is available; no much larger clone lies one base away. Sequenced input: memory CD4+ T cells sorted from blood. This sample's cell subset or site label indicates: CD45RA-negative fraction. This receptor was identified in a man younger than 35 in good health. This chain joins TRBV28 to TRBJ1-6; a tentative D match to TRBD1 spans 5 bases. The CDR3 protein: CASSLLAGSSPLHF. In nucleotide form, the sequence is TGTGCCAGCAGTTTATTGGCAGGGAGTTCACCCCTCCACTTT.